This is a list of T cell receptor beta chains from one sample in a study of control samples from healthy donors and cancer patients. Sequencing was performed with immunoSEQ multiplex PCR; in TCRdb, only in-frame clones are kept and a portion is missing. The sample shows under 130,000 clones, roughly four fifths of them seen only once. The specimen sequenced was blood. The source of these receptors is a woman aged 50 to 65 in good health. Both conserved end residues are part of each CDR3. The D gene is left open where the match is weak. Rows give clone size only sometimes, using once, few, many, or a class for an expanded clone.

CDR3 length: 15
clone size: once
J gene: TRBJ2-3
D gene: -
V gene: TRBV7-9
CDR3 DNA: TGTGCCAGCGAGGCTCAGATCCAGGGCACAGATACGCAGTATTTT
CDR3 protein: CASEAQIQGTDTQYF

CDR3 length: 15
clone size: -
J gene: TRBJ2-1
D gene: -
V gene: TRBV7-3
CDR3 DNA: TGTGCCAGCAGCTTAAGACCGAGCTCCTACAATGAGCAGTTCTTC
CDR3 protein: CASSLRPSSYNEQFF

CDR3 length: 16
clone size: -
J gene: TRBJ1-5
D gene: TRBD1
V gene: TRBV27
CDR3 DNA: TGTGCCAGCAGTCCCGGGACAGGGAGAGGCAATCAGCCCCAGCATTTT
CDR3 protein: CASSPGTGRGNQPQHF

CDR3 length: 15
clone size: -
J gene: TRBJ1-5
D gene: -
V gene: TRBV28
CDR3 DNA: TGTGCCAGCAGTTTTGATGGAGGGGGCAATCAGCCCCAGCATTTT
CDR3 protein: CASSFDGGGNQPQHF

CDR3 length: 13
clone size: -
J gene: TRBJ1-1
D gene: -
V gene: TRBV19
CDR3 DNA: TGTGCCAGTAGTTGGGGTCTGTACACTGAAGCTTTCTTT
CDR3 protein: CASSWGLYTEAFF

CDR3 length: 14
clone size: -
J gene: TRBJ2-3
D gene: -
V gene: TRBV16
CDR3 DNA: TGTGCCAGCAGCCAAAGCGGCCTAACGGATACGCAGTATTTT
CDR3 protein: CASSQSGLTDTQYF

CDR3 length: 13
clone size: -
J gene: TRBJ2-5
D gene: -
V gene: TRBV18
CDR3 DNA: TGTGCCAGCTCACGGCAGAACCAAGAGACCCAGTACTTC
CDR3 protein: CASSRQNQETQYF

CDR3 length: 12
clone size: -
J gene: TRBJ2-5
D gene: -
V gene: TRBV29-1
CDR3 DNA: TGCAGCGTTGTAAGGGGCTCAAAGACCCAGTACTTC
CDR3 protein: CSVVRGSKTQYF

CDR3 length: 14
clone size: -
J gene: TRBJ1-1
D gene: -
V gene: TRBV12-5
CDR3 DNA: TGTGCTAGTGGTCGGACAAAATTGAACACTGAAGCTTTCTTT
CDR3 protein: CASGRTKLNTEAFF

CDR3 length: 13
clone size: -
J gene: TRBJ1-1
D gene: -
V gene: TRBV7-9
CDR3 DNA: TGTGCCAGCAGCTTAGTTGGCTTCGGTGAAGCTTTCTTT
CDR3 protein: CASSLVGFGEAFF

CDR3 length: 13
clone size: -
J gene: TRBJ1-2
D gene: -
V gene: TRBV27
CDR3 DNA: TGTGCCAGCGCAGGTCCGAATATGGATGGCTACACCTTC
CDR3 protein: CASAGPNMDGYTF

CDR3 length: 13
clone size: -
J gene: TRBJ2-7
D gene: -
V gene: TRBV7-2
CDR3 DNA: TGTGCCAGCAGCTTAAACAGCAGGGGCGAGCAGTACTTC
CDR3 protein: CASSLNSRGEQYF